A single sample is the source of the 13 T cell receptor beta chains below, sequenced in a study of blood T cell repertoires in COVID-19. Here immunoSEQ multiplex PCR was the method, and the copy in TCRdb shows in-frame clones only, minus some. The data show 250,000 to 300,000 clones, with roughly nine tenths seen just once and less than 15% held by the top ten. The sequenced sample consisted of peripheral blood. Receptors originate from a woman aged 25 to 39 with COVID-19, enrolled during active disease.

This chain uses TRBV2 with TRBJ1-1, with TRBD1 matching 9 bases. The junction had 10 bases not matched to a gene; V was cut back by 7 bases and J by 7 bases. CDR1 and CDR2 from the germline V gene are SNHLY and FYNNEI. The CDR3 spans 14 residues. The CDR3 here is CASIGRTGEGEAFF. In nucleotides, the CDR3 is TGTGCCAGCATCGGCAGGACAGGGGAGGGTGAAGCTTTCTTT.

This clone appeared a single time. This chain uses TRBV19 with TRBJ2-3; 7 bases are shared with TRBD2. Looked up from germline, CDR1 is LNHDA and CDR2 is SQIVND (reference sequence). After removal of 3 bases from V and 3 bases from J, the junction contained 6 bases not matched to a gene. This CDR3 spans 15 amino acids. CDR3 sequence: CASSMTGGVTDTQYF. Here the CDR3 DNA reads TGTGCCAGTAGTATGACGGGGGGAGTGACAGATACGCAGTATTTT.

This clone was found once. The chain's CDR3 is CASASGQITEAFF. The CDR3 DNA is TGTGCTAGTGCATCGGGACAGATAACTGAAGCTTTCTTT. The rearrangement uses TRBV12-5 and TRBJ1-1, with TRBD1 matching 7 bases. Unmatched junction bases numbered 7, after V lost 7 bases and J lost 5 bases. CDR3 size: 13 residues. Germline-derived CDR1 and CDR2 are LGHNT and FRNRAP.

The V and J genes are TRBV3-1 (or the pseudogene TRBV3-2) and TRBJ2-2, with TRBD2 as a possible D gene (5 bases). The CDR3 covers 15 residues. Trimming pared 4 bases from V and 7 bases from J, leaving 16 bases between. Germline values: CDR1 LGHDT, CDR2 YNNKEL (reference sequence). The CDR3 region is CASSLDSPPSGELFF. As DNA, the CDR3 is TGTGCCAGCAGCCTGGACTCTCCTCCAAGCGGGGAGCTGTTTTTT.

The chain links TRBV7-2 to TRBJ1-2; D may be TRBD1 (5 bases). Germline V CDR1 and CDR2: SGHTA, FQGNSA. V lost 6 bases and J lost 4, with 12 bases in between. There are 13 residues in the CDR3. The DNA for the CDR3 is TGTGCCAGCAGAACAGGTCCTACCTATGGCTACACCTTC. Protein product: CASRTGPTYGYTF.

The chain has TRBV19 and TRBJ2-7, with D possibly being TRBD2 (5 bases). The V end was cut by 4 bases, the J end by 6 bases, with 19 bases between. The CDR3 runs 15 residues. CDR1 LNHDA and CDR2 SQIVND come from the germline V gene (reference sequence). CDR3 coding DNA: TGTGCCAGTAGTAGTGGGAGCGCTGGGTATGTCGAGCAGTACTTC. Protein product: CASSSGSAGYVEQYF.

The chain joins TRBV19 to TRBJ1-5; D is uncertain. The germline V and J ends were trimmed by 9 bases and 0 bases, with 18 bases remaining between them. CDR3 length equals 16 residues. Looked up from germline, CDR1 is LNHDA and CDR2 is SQIVND (reference sequence). This CDR3 reads CASSETRRHSNQPQHF. CDR3 DNA sequence: TGTGCCAGCAGTGAAACGCGCAGACATAGCAATCAGCCCCAGCATTTT. The full variable domain, with the rest looked up from reference TRBV19 and TRBJ1-5, is DGGITQSPKYLFRKEGQNVTLSCEQNLNHDAMYWYRQDPGQGLRLIYYSQIVNDFQKGDIAEGYSVSREKKESFPLTVTSAQKNPTAFYLCASSETRRHSNQPQHFGDGTRLSIL.

The table lists this clone with a count of one. The CDR3, as DNA: TGTGCCAGCAGCTTGGGACCACACCCGCGGGAGACCCAGTACTTC. Translating gives CASSLGPHPRETQYF. This sequence joins TRBV5-5 and TRBJ2-5; the D is unclear. Trimming left V 0 bases short and J 5 bases short, with 14 bases between. The CDR3 has 15 amino acids. Germline V CDR1 and CDR2: SGHKS, YYEKEE (reference sequence).

This chain connects TRBV25-1 to TRBJ1-2, with a tentative D call TRBD1 (5 bases). The germline V gene has CDR1 MGHDK and CDR2 SYGVNS. The CDR3 runs to 15 residues. The germline V and J ends were trimmed by 0 bases and 5 bases, with 13 bases remaining between them. The CDR3 reads CASSEYGRVEYGYTF. CDR3 bases: TGTGCCAGCAGTGAATATGGCAGGGTGGAGTATGGCTACACCTTC.

The count of this clone is one. The chain carries TRBV13 and TRBJ2-2; a weak D match, TRBD1 (7 bases). The germline CDR1 and CDR2 sequences are PRHDT and FYEKMQ (reference sequence). The V and J ends lost 5 bases and 8 bases respectively, with 12 bases between them. This CDR3 region has 13 residues. This CDR3 reads CASSQGGIGELFF. Written as DNA, the CDR3 is TGTGCCAGCAGCCAGGGGGGTATTGGGGAGCTGTTTTTT.

V and J are TRBV7-8 and TRBJ1-6; perhaps TRBD1 as D (5 bases). The V end lost 3 bases, the J end lost 6 bases, and 18 bases lay between the germline ends. Germline V gene sequence: CDR1 SGHVS, CDR2 FQNEAQ. The CDR3 loop spans 17 amino acids. The CDR3 sequence is CASSFGGGTGLNSPLHF. The CDR3 DNA follows: TGTGCCAGCAGCTTTGGGGGGGGGACGGGACTTAATTCACCCCTCCACTTT.

V is TRBV14 and J is TRBJ2-1, with D maybe TRBD1 (5 bases). Trimming pared 2 bases from V and 8 bases from J, leaving 7 bases between. There are 12 residues in the CDR3. The germline V gene has CDR1 SGHDN and CDR2 FVKESK. CDR3 residues: CASSQIGDEQFF. The CDR3 DNA follows: TGTGCCAGCAGCCAAATAGGGGATGAGCAGTTCTTC.

J is TRBJ2-3 and V is TRBV3-1 (or the pseudogene TRBV3-2); D remains ambiguous. V lost 0 bases and J lost 5, with 9 bases in between. The CDR3 runs 14 residues. The germline V gene encodes CDR1 LGHDT and CDR2 YNNKEL (reference sequence). CDR3 protein: CASSQETTVDTQYF. The CDR3 DNA follows: TGTGCCAGCAGCCAAGAAACTACGGTAGATACGCAGTATTTT.